This passage covers 30 T cell receptor beta chains from one sample sequenced in a study of T cell repertoires in cytomegalovirus infection. TCRdb redid the calling of the reads with MiXCR, one entry per CDR3 protein. The table lists about 160,000 distinct CDR3 sequences, 20% to 25% of them singletons. Antigen specificity for these receptors is unknown. Sequences were derived from CD8+ T cells from cultured PBMCs, sampled from culture after CMV antigen stimulation. These receptors were taken from a human donor in good health (CMV status not recorded). Some clones in this sample may be carry-over from other donors' samples.

The chain is built from TRBV6-8 and TRBJ1-1, with D hard to call. CDR1 and CDR2 (germline): MNHGY, SAAAGT. V lost 0 bases, J lost 5 bases, and 16 bases lay in between. This CDR3 is 16 amino acids long. The CDR3 sequence is CASSYSREAGWTEAFF. As DNA, the CDR3 is TGTGCCAGCAGTTACTCGAGGGAGGCAGGTTGGACTGAAGCTTTCTTT.

The rearrangement joins TRBV4-1 to TRBJ1-2; D perhaps matches TRBD1 (5 bases). This CDR3 is 16 amino acids long. Trimming shortened V by 3 bases and J by 2 bases, and 16 bases separated the two germline ends. Germline values: CDR1 MGHRA, CDR2 YSYEKL. DNA for the CDR3: TGCGCCAGCAGCCAGATGATGCTGGGGGAAAACTATGGCTACACCTTC. Protein: CASSQMMLGENYGYTF.

V is TRBV6-2 or TRBV6-3 and J is TRBJ2-3, with D unclear. The CDR3 covers 18 residues. The germline CDR1 and CDR2 sequences are MNHEY and SVGEGT. Trimming pared 2 bases from V and 0 bases from J, leaving 18 bases between. This CDR3 is CASSYPRRGTDSTDTQYF. The CDR3 DNA reads as TGTGCCAGCAGTTACCCCAGGAGAGGTACTGACAGCACAGATACGCAGTATTTT.

A few counts support this clonotype. The CDR3 spells CASTANPYNEQFF. CDR3 nucleotide sequence: TGTGCCAGCACCGCAAACCCATACAATGAGCAGTTCTTC. The V gene is TRBV11-2, the J gene TRBJ2-1; D remains ambiguous. Germline V gives CDR1 SGHAT, CDR2 FQNNGV. The CDR3 consists of 13 residues. V was cut by 7 bases and J by 4 bases, with 11 bases left in between.

This chain links TRBV7-2 with TRBJ2-7; D is perhaps TRBD2 (6 bases). V was shortened by 4 bases and J by 0 bases, with 19 bases between the two germline ends. The length of the CDR3 is 17 residues. Germline V gives CDR1 SGHTA, CDR2 FQGNSA. As DNA, the CDR3 is TGTGCCAGCAGCTATGGTGCGTCGGGGGTAGGCTCCTACGAGCAGTACTTC. Translated: CASSYGASGVGSYEQYF.

This clonotype was observed at least ten times. V usage is TRBV4-3 and J usage is TRBJ1-1; 7 positions match TRBD1. CDR1 and CDR2 from the germline V gene are LGHNA and YSLEER. V lost 1 base, J lost 9 bases, and 11 bases stayed unmatched. The CDR3 length is 15 residues. CDR3 loop: CASSQVRQGRSQAFF. CDR3 DNA: TGCGCCAGCAGCCAAGTAAGACAGGGCCGAAGCCAAGCTTTCTTT.

V and J are TRBV7-6 and TRBJ2-1, with TRBD2 as a possible D gene (7 bases). The CDR3 consists of 16 residues. Germline CDR1 and CDR2: SGHVS and FNYEAQ. V was pared by 1 base and J by 2 bases, with 12 bases between. CDR3 nucleotide sequence: TGTGCCAGCAGCTTAGGGGGGGGGCTTCCCTACAATGAGCAGTTCTTC. Encoded protein: CASSLGGGLPYNEQFF. The full variable domain, rest sourced from reference TRBV7-6 and TRBJ2-1, is GAGVSQSPRYKVTKRGQDVALRCDPISGHVSLYWYRQALGQGPEFLTYFNYEAQQDKSGLPNDRFSAERPEGSISTLTIQRTEQRDSAMYRCASSLGGGLPYNEQFFGPGTRLTVL.

This chain connects TRBV7-9 to TRBJ1-4, with D maybe TRBD1 (5 bases). The germline V gene has CDR1 SEHNR and CDR2 FQNEAQ (reference sequence). Trimming cost V 3 bases and J 4 bases, with 21 bases left between them. The CDR3 runs to 18 residues. In DNA, the CDR3 is TGTGCCAGCAGCTTCCCTACCATGGATGGGACCTTTAATGAAAAACTGTTTTTT. Protein: CASSFPTMDGTFNEKLFF.

This clonotype has more than one count but fewer than ten. CDR3 bases: TGTGCCAGCAGCCGACTAGGCGACGGGAACGAGCAGTACTTC. Protein sequence: CASSRLGDGNEQYF. This rearrangement joins TRBV7-2 to TRBJ2-7; D may be TRBD2 (6 bases). Germline V CDR1 and CDR2: SGHTA, FQGNSA. The CDR3 has 14 residues. V lost 5 bases to trimming and J lost 5 bases, with 16 bases between them.

The V and J genes are TRBV7-9 and TRBJ2-2; D is possibly TRBD2 (5 bases). Between the trimmed V and J ends, which lost 6 bases and 2 bases, there was a span of 13 bases. CDR3 length: 15 residues. Germline V gene data show CDR1 as SEHNR and CDR2 as FQNEAQ (reference sequence). CDR3 sequence (DNA): TGTGCCAGCAGTTTAAGAGGGAAAAACACCGGGGAGCTGTTTTTT. It translates to CASSLRGKNTGELFF.

The sample holds a few counts of this clonotype. This chain uses TRBV9 with TRBJ2-7; D is perhaps TRBD1 (6 bases). Trimming removed 3 bases from V and 0 bases from J, with 7 bases in between. Germline assignment: CDR1 SGDLS and CDR2 YYNGEE. The CDR3 is made up of 13 amino acids. In DNA, the CDR3 is TGTGCCAGCAGCGGGGACAACTCCTACGAGCAGTACTTC. Translating it yields CASSGDNSYEQYF.

The chain combines TRBV7-9 with TRBJ1-1; D gene ambiguous. Trimming shortened V by 8 bases and J by 1 base, and 14 bases separated the two germline ends. The germline gives CDR1 SEHNR, CDR2 FQNEAQ (reference sequence). The CDR3 has 14 residues. CDR3 coding DNA: TGTGCCAGCTCTGGCATCCCGGGGAACACTGAAGCTTTCTTT. It specifies CASSGIPGNTEAFF.

The V gene is TRBV6-1, the J gene TRBJ2-1; TRBD2 is a possible D gene (6 bases). The V and J ends lost 5 bases and 5 bases respectively, with 10 bases between them. This CDR3 has 13 amino acids. Germline-derived CDR1 and CDR2 are MNHNS and SASEGT. The CDR3 is CASSILADNEQFF. The CDR3 coding sequence is TGTGCCAGCAGTATTTTAGCGGACAATGAGCAGTTCTTC.

The rearrangement joins TRBV7-2 to TRBJ1-1, with 7 bases matching TRBD1. Germline V gene sequence: CDR1 SGHTA, CDR2 FQGNSA. The length of the CDR3 is 15 residues. V was clipped by 5 bases and J by 0 bases; unmatched bases: 6. The CDR3, as DNA: TGTGCCAGCAGCACCCAGACAGGGATGAACACTGAAGCTTTCTTT. It codes for CASSTQTGMNTEAFF.

V is TRBV12-3 or TRBV12-4 and J is TRBJ1-3, with D maybe TRBD1 (5 bases). V was shortened by 3 bases and J by 4 bases, with 25 bases between the two germline ends. The CDR3 spans 19 residues. CDR3 nucleotide sequence: TGTGCCAGCAGTTTGGTATCAGGGACCCCGTGGGCGGACGGAAACACCATATATTTT. Its translation: CASSLVSGTPWADGNTIYF.

J is TRBJ2-7 and V is TRBV6-2 or TRBV6-3; no clear D. Germline V CDR1 and CDR2: MNHEY, SVGEGT. There are 16 residues in the CDR3. V lost 2 bases, J lost 1 base, and 15 bases lay in between. The CDR3 sequence is CASSYGQSTLSYEQYF. In DNA form, the CDR3 reads TGTGCCAGCAGTTACGGGCAGTCAACCTTGTCCTACGAGCAGTACTTC.

This rearrangement joins TRBV29-1 to TRBJ2-2; the D gene is possibly TRBD2 (6 bases). Trimming shortened V by 0 bases and J by 0 bases, and 11 bases separated the two germline ends. The CDR3 has 16 amino acids. The germline CDR1 and CDR2 sequences are SQVTM and ANQGSEA. The CDR3 DNA is TGCAGCGTTGAAGATCAAGGAGGGTCGAACACCGGGGAGCTGTTTTTT. Protein: CSVEDQGGSNTGELFF.

The gene calls are TRBV23-1 and TRBJ2-7; no clear D. Being an ORF, TRBV23-1 has a function that is uncertain. Trimming cost V 4 bases and J 3 bases, with 10 bases left between them. The length of the CDR3 is 13 residues. CDR3 in amino acids: CASSLPAGYEQYF. The CDR3 coding sequence is TGCGCCAGCAGTCTCCCCGCAGGCTACGAGCAGTACTTC.

The V gene is TRBV7-2, the J gene TRBJ2-7; D is perhaps TRBD2 (6 bases). The germline V and J ends were trimmed by 4 bases and 2 bases, with 6 bases remaining between them. The CDR3 is 12 residues long. Germline CDR1 reads SGHTA; CDR2 reads FQGNSA. The CDR3 reads CASSWGAYEQYF. The CDR3 DNA reads as TGTGCCAGCAGCTGGGGGGCCTACGAGCAGTACTTC.

This clonotype was counted a few times. The rearrangement uses TRBV4-1 and TRBJ1-5; 10 bases fit TRBD1. CDR1 MGHRA and CDR2 YSYEKL come from the germline V gene. V gave up 0 bases and J gave up 4 bases; unmatched junction bases: 12. The CDR3 is 19 residues long. The CDR3 spells CASSQDQGDRGYRNQPQHF. As DNA, the CDR3 is TGCGCCAGCAGCCAAGATCAGGGGGACAGGGGATATCGGAATCAGCCCCAGCATTTT.

This clonotype appeared once. The chain has TRBV7-6 and TRBJ2-3; 11 bases agree with TRBD2. V shed 5 bases and J 0 bases; nucleotides not matched to a gene: 13. CDR1 and CDR2 (germline): SGHVS, FNYEAQ. There are 19 residues in the CDR3. CDR3 DNA: TGTGCCAGCAGCCTCCTGGGTGGTAGCGGGGGGGCAAGCACAGATACGCAGTATTTT. Its protein is CASSLLGGSGGASTDTQYF.

The sample holds a few counts of this clonotype. V gene TRBV4-1 combines with J gene TRBJ1-1; 8 bases are shared with TRBD1. Germline V gives CDR1 MGHRA, CDR2 YSYEKL. The CDR3 extends over 13 amino acids. The J segment lost 7 bases and the V segment lost 0 bases, leaving 1 base of the junction unmatched. The CDR3 DNA follows: TGCGCCAGCAGCCAAGAAGGACAGGGTGAAGCTTTCTTT. Protein: CASSQEGQGEAFF.

This chain connects TRBV4-1 to TRBJ1-1; unclear D gene. Trimming left V 5 bases short and J 5 bases short, with 18 bases between. The germline CDR1 and CDR2 sequences are MGHRA and YSYEKL. This CDR3 is 15 amino acids long. DNA for the CDR3: TGCGCCAGCAGCGTTTTCTCCCCCCGTATTACTGAAGCTTTCTTT. It yields the protein CASSVFSPRITEAFF.

About this clonotype: Sequence at one end of the junction differs from germline and may be a read error. The V gene is TRBV7-6, the J gene TRBJ1-1; tentatively, D is TRBD1 (6 bases). The CDR3 is 10 amino acids. The germline V gene has CDR1 SGHVS and CDR2 FNYEAQ. In DNA form, the CDR3 reads TGTGCCATACACGGGGGCCGTCCCTCATTT. Its translation is CAIHGGRPSF.

This clonotype was recorded a few times. An end of the junction does not agree with germline; a read error may underlie this. The chain joins TRBV6-5 to TRBJ1-1; 7 nucleotides line up with TRBD1. The CDR3 loop spans 14 amino acids. The germline CDR1 and CDR2 sequences are MNHEY and SVGAGI. CDR3 DNA: TGTGCCAGCAGTTACTCGATCGGAGGACAGGAAGATTTCTTT. It encodes CASSYSIGGQEDFF.

This clonotype was detected a few times. The chain employs TRBV27 and TRBJ1-2; D perhaps matches TRBD1 (6 bases). This CDR3 comprises 15 residues. Per germline, CDR1 MNHEY and CDR2 SMNVEV (reference sequence). V gave up 5 bases and J gave up 3 bases, with 16 bases separating them. CDR3 in amino acids: CASSPRTAAYYGYTF. CDR3 DNA: TGTGCCAGCAGTCCCCGGACAGCTGCTTACTATGGCTACACCTTC.

The chain carries TRBV9 and TRBJ2-7; 7 nucleotides agree with TRBD1. This CDR3 has 14 amino acids. The ends lost 5 bases at V and 4 bases at J; junction bases unmatched: 9. Looked up from germline, CDR1 is SGDLS and CDR2 is YYNGEE. CDR3 residues: CASSSSGTDYEQYF. Here the CDR3 DNA reads TGTGCCAGCAGTTCCTCCGGGACAGATTACGAGCAGTACTTC.

The chain has TRBV7-6 and TRBJ1-4; 7 bases line up with TRBD1. This CDR3 region has 13 residues. The germline V gene encodes CDR1 SGHVS and CDR2 FNYEAQ. V was clipped by 5 bases and J by 8 bases; unmatched bases: 5. The CDR3 region is CASSPETGEKLFF. The CDR3 bases are TGTGCCAGCAGCCCAGAGACAGGGGAAAAACTGTTTTTT.

A few counts support this clonotype. The chain links TRBV19 to TRBJ1-2; D is perhaps TRBD1 (6 bases). The CDR3 length is 12 residues. Between the trimmed V and J ends, which lost 3 bases and 6 bases, there was a span of 8 bases. Germline CDR1 LNHDA, CDR2 SQIVND (reference sequence). The CDR3 is CASSMWDNGYTF. Here the CDR3 DNA reads TGTGCCAGTAGTATGTGGGACAATGGCTACACCTTC.

This clonotype was observed a handful of times. The J gene is TRBJ2-2, the V gene TRBV4-3; a weak D match, TRBD1 (7 bases). V was pared by 0 bases and J by 8 bases, with 16 bases between. Germline loops: CDR1 LGHNA, CDR2 YSLEER. This CDR3 is 16 amino acids long. The DNA of the CDR3 is TGCGCCAGCAGCCAAGACAGGGGGGTTAGGGGTGGGGAGCTGTTTTTT. Translating it yields CASSQDRGVRGGELFF.